One sample yielded the 10 T cell receptor beta chains listed below, sequenced in a study of T cells in Graves' hyperthyroidism and ophthalmopathy. Amplified TCR beta CDR3 regions came from RNA transcripts. An initial round of RT-PCR targeting the TCR CDR3 relied on the HTBI primer set. TCRdb re-analysed the multiplex PCR reads in MiXCR, keeping a single row per CDR3 protein. The data contain roughly 700,000 distinct CDR3 sequences, 13% to 15% of them singletons. Sequenced input: blood. The receptor set was obtained from a woman in her late teens or twenties with Graves' hyperthyroidism.

This clonotype was picked up many times. The rearrangement uses TRBV28 and TRBJ2-7, with D possibly being TRBD1 (5 bases). The CDR3 is 13 residues long. V lost 4 bases, J lost 2 bases, and 9 bases lay in between. Germline values: CDR1 MDHEN, CDR2 SYDVKM. The CDR3 region is CASSSRQTYEQYF. The CDR3 bases are TGTGCCAGCAGTTCACGACAGACCTACGAGCAGTACTTC.

This sequence joins TRBV9 and TRBJ2-1; the match to TRBD2 covers 12 bases. The CDR3 length is 18 residues. V lost 0 bases, J lost 0 bases, and 4 bases stayed unmatched. Germline CDR1 SGDLS, CDR2 YYNGEE. The CDR3 reads CASSVESTSGGSYNEQFF. CDR3 nucleotides: TGTGCCAGCAGCGTAGAATCGACTAGCGGGGGCTCCTACAATGAGCAGTTCTTC.

Here the CDR3 reads CASSLVGTSGSADTQYF. In DNA, the CDR3 is TGTGCCAGCAGCTTAGTAGGGACTAGCGGGAGTGCAGATACGCAGTATTTT. The chain uses TRBV7-2 and TRBJ2-3, with 14 bases matching TRBD2. CDR3 length: 17 amino acids. J gave up 4 bases and V 1 base, and 4 bases lay outside the gene matches. The germline V gene has CDR1 SGHTA and CDR2 FQGNSA.

This clonotype was observed a handful of times. This sequence joins TRBV11-2 and TRBJ2-1, with 7 nucleotides matching TRBD2. V lost 1 base, J lost 4 bases, and 7 bases stayed unmatched. The CDR3 runs to 16 residues. Looked up from germline, CDR1 is SGHAT and CDR2 is FQNNGV. The CDR3 here is CASSLVYRGVYNEQFF. In nucleotides, the CDR3 is TGTGCCAGCAGCTTAGTCTATCGGGGGGTATACAATGAGCAGTTCTTC.

This clonotype was counted at least ten times. This chain connects TRBV7-8 to TRBJ2-1, with 14 bases identical to TRBD2. The trim removed 2 bases at V and 6 bases at J, leaving 9 bases unmatched. The germline CDR1 and CDR2 sequences are SGHVS and FQNEAQ. There are 18 residues in the CDR3. CDR3 sequence reads: CASSLSPGLAGVRNEQFF. The DNA for the CDR3 is TGTGCCAGCAGCTTATCTCCGGGACTAGCGGGAGTCCGCAATGAGCAGTTCTTC.

Concerning this clonotype: A read error may be the cause here, since a much bigger clone is one base away. The V and J genes are TRBV12-3 or TRBV12-4 and TRBJ1-1, with 7 bases identical to TRBD1. The CDR3 sequence is 16 residues long. The junction had 14 bases not matched to a gene; V was cut back by 6 bases and J by 4 bases. The CDR3 sequence: CASSLETGTMTTEAFF. In DNA, the CDR3 is TGTGCCAGCAGCTTGGAGACAGGGACGATGACCACTGAAGCTTTCTTT.

The V and J genes are TRBV5-1 and TRBJ1-3, with D unresolved. The CDR3 extends over 16 amino acids. Trimming cost V 1 base and J 0 bases, with 11 bases left between them. In germline, CDR1 is SGHRS, CDR2 YFSETQ. Written as DNA, the CDR3 is TGCGCCAGCAGCTTGAGGGCGGCCTACTCTGGAAACACCATATATTTT. Its translation is CASSLRAAYSGNTIYF.

This clonotype turned up a few times. V and J are TRBV12-3 or TRBV12-4 and TRBJ2-1; no reliable D call. CDR3 length equals 14 residues. Trimming removed 7 bases at V and 6 bases at J, with 16 bases between. CDR3 in amino acids: CASNKLGEVNEQFF. The CDR3 DNA reads TGTGCCAGCAACAAGTTAGGAGAAGTCAATGAGCAGTTCTTC.

This chain joins TRBV4-1 and TRBJ2-1; D is uncertain. CDR1 is MGHRA and CDR2 is YSYEKL in the germline V gene. This CDR3 contains 16 residues. V lost 1 base and J 6 bases, leaving 16 bases between the germline ends. The CDR3 DNA sequence: TGCGCCAGCAGCCAAGTGGCAGCTACATTAGTCAATGAGCAGTTCTTC. Translated: CASSQVAATLVNEQFF.

Ten or more counts support this clonotype. The gene calls are TRBV28 and TRBJ2-3, with 10 bases aligning to TRBD2. V trimming: 7 bases; J trimming: 1 base; junction bases outside the gene matches: 8. The V gene's germline CDR1 is MDHEN and CDR2 SYDVKM. The CDR3 length is 16 residues. The CDR3 DNA sequence: TGTGCCAGCATCCCCTTAGCGGGAGGTCGCACAGATACGCAGTATTTT. It translates to CASIPLAGGRTDTQYF.